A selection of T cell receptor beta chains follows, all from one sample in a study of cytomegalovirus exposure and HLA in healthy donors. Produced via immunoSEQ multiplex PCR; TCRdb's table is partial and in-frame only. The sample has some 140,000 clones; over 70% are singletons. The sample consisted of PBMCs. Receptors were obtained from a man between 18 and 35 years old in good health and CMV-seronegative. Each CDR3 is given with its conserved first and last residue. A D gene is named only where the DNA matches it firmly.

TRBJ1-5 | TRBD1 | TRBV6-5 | CASSRTGHNQPQHF
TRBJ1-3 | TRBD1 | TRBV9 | CASSAAGGAGNTIYF
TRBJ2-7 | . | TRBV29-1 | CSAVRQETYEQYF
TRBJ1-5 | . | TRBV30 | CAWSVGHRLEPQHF
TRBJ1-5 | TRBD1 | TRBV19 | CASSFNAGTGSNQPQHF
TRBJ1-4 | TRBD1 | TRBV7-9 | CASSLGVTGGQLFF
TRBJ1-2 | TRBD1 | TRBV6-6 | CASRRQGANYGYTF
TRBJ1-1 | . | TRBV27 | CASSLDFTGNTEAFF
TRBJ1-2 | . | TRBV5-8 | CASSPNSGFLYGYTF
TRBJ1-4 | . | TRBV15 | CATSRDPPGLLYGEKLFF
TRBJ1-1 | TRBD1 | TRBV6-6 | CASSYENRGTEAFF
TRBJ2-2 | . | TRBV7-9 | CSSSPKVAGTGELFF
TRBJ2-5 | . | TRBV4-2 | CASSPSIADFGETQYF
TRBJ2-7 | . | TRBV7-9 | CASSSRQGLYEQYF
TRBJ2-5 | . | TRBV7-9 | CASSLPRLDSHGQTQYF
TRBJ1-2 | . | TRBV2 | CASARNYGYTF
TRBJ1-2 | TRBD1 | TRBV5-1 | CASGIRGTNYGYTF
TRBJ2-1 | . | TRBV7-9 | CASSSYAGNEQFF
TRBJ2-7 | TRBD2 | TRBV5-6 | CASSPWRGAFYEQYF
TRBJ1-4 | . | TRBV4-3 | CASSQDDGWSEKLFF
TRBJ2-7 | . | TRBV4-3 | CASSQYAGTTYEQYF
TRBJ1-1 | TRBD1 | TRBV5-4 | CASSWGGTGNRAAEAFF
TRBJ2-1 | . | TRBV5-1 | CASQRGETSYNEQFF
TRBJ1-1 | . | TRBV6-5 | CASSAEVNTEAFF
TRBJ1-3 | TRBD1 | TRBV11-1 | CARTYLGQGFSGNTIYF
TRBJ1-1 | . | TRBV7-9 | CASSPKTVHSGPEAFF
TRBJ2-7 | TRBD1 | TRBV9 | CASSKTGGSYEQYF
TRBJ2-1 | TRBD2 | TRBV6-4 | CASSEGRGGAHEQFF
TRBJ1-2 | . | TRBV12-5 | CASGLLASYGYTF
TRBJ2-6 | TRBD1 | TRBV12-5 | CASGLVRGGANVLTF
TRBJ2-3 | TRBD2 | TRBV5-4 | CASSLTGLAGDTQYF
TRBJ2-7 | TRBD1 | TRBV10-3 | CAISPGTGIYEQYF
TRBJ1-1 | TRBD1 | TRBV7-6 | CASSLFPGQGSAEAFF
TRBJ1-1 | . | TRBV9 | CASSPFTGNRNTEAFF
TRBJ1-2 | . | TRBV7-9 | CASSWGGGDGYTF
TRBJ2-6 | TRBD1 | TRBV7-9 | CSSSGQDRGSSGANVLTF
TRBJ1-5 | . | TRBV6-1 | CASSVGGGGSLAQHF